A selection of T cell receptor beta chains follows, all from one sample in a study of identical twins. MiXCR, run by TCRdb on the 5' RACE reads, gives a single entry per CDR3 protein. The table has a few hundred thousand distinct CDR3 sequences, around 20% seen once; the top ten hold around 12%. Material for sequencing was naive T cells sorted from blood. These receptor sequences come from a man aged 45-65 years in good health. CDR3s include the opening cysteine and the closing phenylalanine or tryptophan. A D gene is named only where the DNA matches it firmly. The size field is filled for only some rows; it gives once, few, many or a size class.

>TRBJ2-1|many|TRBV4-3|TRBD2
CASSPTSGDYNEQFF
TGCGCCAGCAGCCCGACTAGCGGAGATTACAATGAGCAGTTCTTC
>TRBJ2-7|-|TRBV29-1|-
CSVLEGLSYEQYF
TGCAGCGTTTTAGAGGGCCTAAGCTACGAGCAGTACTTC
>TRBJ1-1|-|TRBV4-3|-
CASSQLGAGTEAFF
TGCGCCAGCAGCCAACTCGGGGCAGGGACTGAAGCTTTCTTT
>TRBJ1-1|-|TRBV18|-
CASSPTAGSNTEAFF
TGTGCCAGCTCACCCACCGCAGGGTCGAACACTGAAGCTTTCTTT
>TRBJ2-7|many|TRBV4-2|TRBD2
CASSHPSPQREYSYEQYF
TGTGCCAGCAGCCACCCAAGCCCCCAGCGGGAGTACTCCTACGAGCAGTACTTC
>TRBJ2-4|-|TRBV9|TRBD2
CASSSGGTPDIQYF
TGTGCCAGCAGCTCCGGGGGGACTCCGGACATTCAGTACTTC
>TRBJ1-1|many|TRBV5-1|TRBD1
CASSSIGQGVTEAFF
TGCGCCAGCAGCTCTATCGGACAGGGAGTTACTGAAGCTTTCTTT
>TRBJ2-1|few|TRBV24-1|-
CATSDPDRRAGNEQFF
TGTGCCACCAGTGATCCCGACAGGCGGGCCGGGAATGAGCAGTTCTTC
>TRBJ2-1|many|TRBV29-1|-
CSVGHYNEQFF
TGCAGCGTAGGCCACTACAATGAGCAGTTCTTC
>TRBJ2-3|many|TRBV20-1|TRBD2
CSATRLAGLTDTQYF
TGCAGTGCAACGCGACTAGCGGGCCTCACAGATACGCAGTATTTT
>TRBJ2-1|many|TRBV3-1|-
CASSQEAISAGEQFF
TGTGCCAGCAGCCAAGAGGCCATTAGCGCGGGTGAGCAGTTCTTC
>TRBJ2-3|many|TRBV7-9|TRBD2
CASRPSSGRSTDTQYF
TGTGCCAGCAGACCGAGTAGCGGGAGAAGCACAGATACGCAGTATTTT
>TRBJ1-3|few|TRBV7-9|-
CASSLVLSGNTIYF
TGTGCCAGCAGCTTAGTTTTGTCTGGAAACACCATATATTTT